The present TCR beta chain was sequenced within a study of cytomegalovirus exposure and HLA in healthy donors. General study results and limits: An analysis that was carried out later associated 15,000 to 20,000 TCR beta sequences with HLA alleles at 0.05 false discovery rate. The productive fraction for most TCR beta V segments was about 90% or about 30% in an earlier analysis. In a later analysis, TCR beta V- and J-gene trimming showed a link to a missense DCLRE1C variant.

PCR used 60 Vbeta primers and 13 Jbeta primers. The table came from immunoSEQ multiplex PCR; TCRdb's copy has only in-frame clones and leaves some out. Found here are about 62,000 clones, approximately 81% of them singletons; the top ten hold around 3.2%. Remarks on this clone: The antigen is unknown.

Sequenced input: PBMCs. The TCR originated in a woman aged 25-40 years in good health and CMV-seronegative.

The CDR3 is CASSSQARRANTEAFF. For the CDR3, the DNA is TGTGCCAGCAGCTCCCAGGCCCGACGTGCGAACACTGAAGCTTTCTTT. The J gene is TRBJ1-1, the V gene TRBV11-3; D call uncertain. The CDR3 is made up of 16 amino acids. Germline CDR1 is SGHNT and CDR2 is YENEEA. V gave up 4 bases and J gave up 1 base, with 16 bases separating them.